This T cell receptor beta chain was profiled in a study of T cell responses to AZD1222 COVID-19 vaccine. Overall study: Second doses at about 4 or about 12 weeks were pooled.

Assay: immunoSEQ multiplex PCR; the TCRdb copy retains only in-frame clones and omits some. The sample carries tens of thousands of clones, approximately 88% recorded once. Study results and caveats: Donors were mostly white British, more females; clonal diversity possibly underestimated. Baseline antibody screening turned up just a handful of seropositive AZD1222 recipients.

Concerning this clone: Its cognate antigen is unknown.

The CDR3 extends over 17 amino acids. Trimming removed 2 bases from V and 0 bases from J, with 11 bases in between. The specimen was peripheral blood, collected on day 0 of AZD1222 vaccination. The rearrangement uses TRBV23-1 and TRBJ1-6, with TRBD1 as a possible D gene (6 bases). TRBV23-1 qualifies as an ORF whose function is uncertain. The receptor was derived from an adult in good health. This CDR3 is CASSQSRGSSYNSPLHF. The CDR3 DNA reads as TGCGCCAGCAGTCAAAGTAGGGGGAGCTCCTATAATTCACCCCTCCACTTT.